Listed below are T cell receptor beta chains from one sample, sequenced in a study of T cells in Graves' hyperthyroidism and ophthalmopathy. Using its own MiXCR run on the multiplex PCR reads, TCRdb lists one record per CDR3 protein. There are 250,000 to 350,000 distinct CDR3 sequences in the sample; over 15% occur only once, and about 51% lies in the top ten. The specimen was blood. Receptor source: an older woman with Graves' ophthalmopathy. Each CDR3 is given with its conserved first and last residue. D genes are given only for firm matches. Size is omitted from some rows. Given values are once, few, many or a class for expanded clones.

>TRBV4-3|TRBJ1-1|NA|NA
TGCGCCAGCAGCCAAGATAGGTTCTCGACTGAAGCTTTCTTT
CASSQDRFSTEAFF
>TRBV4-1|TRBJ1-1|few|TRBD1
TGCGCCAGCAGCCATCCCGGACAGGGGATGACTGAAGCTTTCTTT
CASSHPGQGMTEAFF
>TRBV18|TRBJ2-7|many|TRBD1
TGTGCCAGCCAACTGCCGGGGACAGGGGAAGTTTACGAGCAGTACTTC
CASQLPGTGEVYEQYF
>TRBV4-1|TRBJ1-1|few|NA
TGCGCCAGCAGCCAAGTGGCTAGGAAGCCAGCCACTGAAGCTTTCTTT
CASSQVARKPATEAFF
>TRBV7-2|TRBJ1-4|many|TRBD1
TGTGCCAGCAGCCCCGTCGTAGGGACAGGAGGTGAAAAACTGTTTTTT
CASSPVVGTGGEKLFF
>TRBV7-3|TRBJ2-5|many|NA
TGTGCCAGCAGCTTAACGACAGTGGAGACCCAGTACTTC
CASSLTTVETQYF
>TRBV7-9|TRBJ2-7|NA|TRBD2
TGTGCCAGCAGCTTAGGTGTCGGGAGGATCTACGAGCAGTACTTC
CASSLGVGRIYEQYF
>TRBV29-1|TRBJ2-3|many|TRBD2
TGCAGCGTTGAAGATTACGGGAGGGCCACAGATACGCAGTATTTT
CSVEDYGRATDTQYF
>TRBV20-1|TRBJ2-2|many|NA
TGCAGTGCTAGTATTTCCGGGACCGCCACCGGGGAGCTGTTTTTT
CSASISGTATGELFF
>TRBV20-1|TRBJ2-3|many|NA
TGCAGTGCTTACCCCCTTGGGAGTTCGGGCACAGATACGCAGTATTTT
CSAYPLGSSGTDTQYF
>TRBV10-1|TRBJ2-3|many|NA
TGCGCCAGCAGCCCCCTCCCTTGGGGAGATACGCAGTATTTT
CASSPLPWGDTQYF
>TRBV11-2|TRBJ1-1|many|TRBD1
TGTGCCAGCACCCTAGGACAGGGAGACACTGAAGCTTTCTTT
CASTLGQGDTEAFF
>TRBV5-1|TRBJ2-5|NA|NA
TGCGCCAGCAGCGGTACAGGGTTAGGGCCGGAGACCCAGTACTTC
CASSGTGLGPETQYF
>TRBV11-2|TRBJ2-7|few|NA
TGTGCCAGCAGCTCTAAACAGGGCAACGAGCAGTACTTC
CASSSKQGNEQYF
>TRBV12-5|TRBJ2-2|NA|TRBD2
TGTGCTAGCCCCGTCGGACTAGCGCGCACCGGGGAGCTGTTTTTT
CASPVGLARTGELFF
>TRBV12-5|TRBJ2-7|NA|TRBD1
TGTGCTAGTGGTTTGGTACTGGGACAGCAAACCTACGAGCAGTACTTC
CASGLVLGQQTYEQYF
>TRBV7-6|TRBJ1-1|few|NA
TGTGCCAGCAGCGGCACCAGGGGTTTTGGGCCTGAAGCTTTCTTT
CASSGTRGFGPEAFF
>TRBV20-1|TRBJ1-6|many|NA
TGCAGTGCTAGTGAGGTCGTGGGCAGGGAGGTCCACTTT
CSASEVVGREVHF
>TRBV6-1|TRBJ2-2|NA|NA
TGTGCCAGCAGTGCGATGGCCATGGCCGGGGAGCTGTTTTTT
CASSAMAMAGELFF
>TRBV20-1|TRBJ2-3|many|NA
TGCAGTGCTAGAGCAAACAGGGTTAGCACAGATACGCAGTATTTT
CSARANRVSTDTQYF
>TRBV3-1|TRBJ1-4|many|TRBD1
TGTGCCAGCATGCGGCAGGGGGATGAAAAACTGTTTTTT
CASMRQGDEKLFF
>TRBV14|TRBJ1-4|NA|NA
TGTGCCAGCAGCCAAACGGGGGTAGGCGTTGAAAAACTGTTTTTT
CASSQTGVGVEKLFF
>TRBV2|TRBJ1-5|many|NA
TGTGCCAGCAGTGGGCTTGGATATCAGCCCCAGCATTTT
CASSGLGYQPQHF
>TRBV6-5|TRBJ1-1|NA|TRBD1
TGTGCCAGCAGTTACTCCCGGACAGGAAGCACTGAAGCTTTCTTT
CASSYSRTGSTEAFF
>TRBV5-8|TRBJ1-2|few|TRBD1
TGTGCCAGCAGCTTGGGACAGGGCTCTTTCTATGGCTACACCTTC
CASSLGQGSFYGYTF
>TRBV3-1|TRBJ2-1|NA|NA
TGTGCCAGCAGCCAACTCATAGCGGCCTCCTACAATGAGCAGTTCTTC
CASSQLIAASYNEQFF
>TRBV27|TRBJ1-1|NA|TRBD1
TGTGCCAGCAGTTTATATGGACAGGGCTCAATCACTGAAGCTTTCTTT
CASSLYGQGSITEAFF
>TRBV7-8|TRBJ2-7|many|NA
TGTGCCAGCAGCTTAAGGGGTGTAAACGAGCAGTACTTC
CASSLRGVNEQYF
>TRBV9|TRBJ1-6|many|NA
TGTGCCAGCAGCGTCGGCGACGGAGGGCGCTCACCCCTCCACTTT
CASSVGDGGRSPLHF
>TRBV5-1|TRBJ2-7|NA|NA
TGCGCCAGCAGCAAGACGACGCCTTCCTACGAGCAGTACTTC
CASSKTTPSYEQYF
>TRBV9|TRBJ2-1|many|NA
TGTGCCAGCAGCGTAGCAAGGGGTTTGGGTGAGCAGTTCTTC
CASSVARGLGEQFF
>TRBV4-3|TRBJ2-7|many|NA
TGCGCCAGCAGCCAAGAAGGTTCACACTACGAGCAGTACTTC
CASSQEGSHYEQYF
>TRBV5-4|TRBJ2-7|NA|NA
TGTGCCAGCAGCCAAGTGGGGGGGCTCCCCTACGAGCAGTACTTC
CASSQVGGLPYEQYF
>TRBV6-1|TRBJ2-1|many|TRBD1
TGTGCCAGCAGTCTCCGGGACAGGGAACTTGACGGCACCTACAATGAGCAGTTCTTC
CASSLRDRELDGTYNEQFF
>TRBV9|TRBJ2-7|many|TRBD1
TGTGCCAGCAGCGTAGGACAGGGGGCCTACGAGCAGTACTTC
CASSVGQGAYEQYF
>TRBV7-9|TRBJ2-1|NA|TRBD1
TGTGCCAGCAGCCCGGGACAGGGAGACTACAATGAGCAGCTCTTC
CASSPGQGDYNEQLF
>TRBV5-1|TRBJ2-7|NA|TRBD1
TGCGCCAGCAGCCTCGGGACAGGGGATACCCTTGGCGAGCAGTACTTC
CASSLGTGDTLGEQYF
>TRBV20-1|TRBJ1-5|many|NA
TGCAGTGCTAGGTCGTACGTCCATAGCAATCAGCCCCAGCATTTT
CSARSYVHSNQPQHF
>TRBV2|TRBJ1-2|many|TRBD1
TGTGCCAGCAGTACACAGGGGGCAGACTATGGCTACACCTTC
CASSTQGADYGYTF
>TRBV14|TRBJ2-1|NA|NA
TGTGCCAGCAGCCAGATCTCCAGGGCGGGTGAGCAGTTCTTC
CASSQISRAGEQFF
>TRBV6-2/TRBV6-3|TRBJ2-7|many|TRBD2
TGTGCCAGCAGCTTCGGACTAGCGGACTACGAGCAGTACTTC
CASSFGLADYEQYF
>TRBV2|TRBJ2-5|many|TRBD1
TGTGCCAGCGCAACAGGGGGCGAGACCCAGTACTTC
CASATGGETQYF
>TRBV5-4|TRBJ2-3|NA|NA
TGTGCCAGCAGCTTGGGTTTCCAAGGATACACAGATACGCAGTATTTT
CASSLGFQGYTDTQYF
>TRBV5-6|TRBJ1-2|many|TRBD1
TGTGCCAGCAGCCCGACGGGGACAGCCTCCTGGGGCTACACCTTC
CASSPTGTASWGYTF
>TRBV30|TRBJ1-2|many|NA
TGTGCCTGGAGTGTAAGTGGAGGCTACACCTTC
CAWSVSGGYTF
>TRBV7-9|TRBJ2-1|many|NA
TGTGCCAGCAGCGGGGGCGGGAGACACTACAATGAGCAGTTCTTC
CASSGGGRHYNEQFF
>TRBV20-1|TRBJ2-7|many|TRBD2
TGCAGTGCCGGCCGGACTAGCTTGTACGAGCAGTACTTC
CSAGRTSLYEQYF
>TRBV28|TRBJ2-7|many|TRBD1
TGTGCCAGCAACGTTGGACAGGTTCCCTACGAGCAGTACTTC
CASNVGQVPYEQYF
>TRBV27|TRBJ2-3|NA|TRBD2
TGTGCCAGCAGTCAAGGGGAGGGAGGAACGCAGTATTTT
CASSQGEGGTQYF
>TRBV9|TRBJ1-5|NA|TRBD1
TGTGCCAGCAGCGTTGGGACAGCGGACAATCAGCCCCAGCATTTT
CASSVGTADNQPQHF
>TRBV6-1|TRBJ1-4|many|NA
TGTGCCAGCAGTTGGGTCGCAGGGGCCGAAAAACTGTTTTTT
CASSWVAGAEKLFF
>TRBV10-2|TRBJ2-6|NA|NA
TGCGCCAGCAGTGAGAGGACAGTCTCTGGGGCCAACGTCCTGACTTTC
CASSERTVSGANVLTF
>TRBV10-2|TRBJ2-5|NA|NA
TGCGCCAGCGGGGCTTGGGAGACCCAGTACTTC
CASGAWETQYF
>TRBV29-1|TRBJ1-1|many|NA
TGCAGCGTTGTAGAGGAGAACACTGAAGCTTTCTTT
CSVVEENTEAFF
>TRBV7-2|TRBJ1-1|many|NA
TGTGCCAGCAGCTTACAGGCTAGAGAGAACACTGAAGCTTTCTTT
CASSLQARENTEAFF
>TRBV28|TRBJ2-5|few|TRBD2
TGTGCCAGCAGCCGAGGGACTAGCGTGGGGGAGACCCAGTACTTC
CASSRGTSVGETQYF
>TRBV4-3|TRBJ1-1|few|NA
TGCGCCAGCAGCCAAGGTTTGGGAGAGGACACTGAAGCTTTCTTT
CASSQGLGEDTEAFF
>TRBV20-1|TRBJ2-2|many|TRBD1
TGCAGTGCTCGGGACAGGTCGGGCGGGGAGCTGTTTTTT
CSARDRSGGELFF
>TRBV7-8|TRBJ1-6|few|NA
TGTGCCAGCAGCGCCTCCCCGGGACAAAATTCACCCCTCCACTTT
CASSASPGQNSPLHF
>TRBV28|TRBJ2-1|NA|TRBD2
TGTGCCAGCACCCCGGTGCGGGGGGCGGGGGGCGCGCAGTTCTTC
CASTPVRGAGGAQFF